This T cell receptor (beta chain) was identified in a study of human T cells and chemical hapten exposure. Germline lookup yields CDR1 DFQATT and CDR2 SNEGSKA (reference sequence). V lost 6 bases and J lost 2; bases outside the gene matches: 10. The CDR3 runs to 14 residues. The time point here: pre-sensitization, week 0. This sample's treatment: therapeutic diphenylcyclopropenone sensitization with weekly scalp DPC. Note on this clonotype: Its specificity is unknown.

Whole-study results and caveats: Given that the donors had alopecia, their immune response may differ from that seen in healthy people.

TCRdb re-analysed the RACE reads in MiXCR, keeping a single row per CDR3 protein. The table has about 260,000 distinct CDR3 sequences, more than 6.5% seen once. The chain combines TRBV20-1 with TRBJ2-7; 7 positions agree with TRBD2. Sequencing was performed on whole blood, taken in connection with sensitization to the hapten diphenylcyclopropenone (DPC). The receptor comes from a woman in her thirties or forties with alopecia areata. Some clones in this sample may be carry-over from other donors' samples. The CDR3 loop is CSAEESGNAYEQYF. The CDR3 DNA sequence: TGCAGTGCAGAAGAAAGCGGGAACGCCTACGAGCAGTACTTC.